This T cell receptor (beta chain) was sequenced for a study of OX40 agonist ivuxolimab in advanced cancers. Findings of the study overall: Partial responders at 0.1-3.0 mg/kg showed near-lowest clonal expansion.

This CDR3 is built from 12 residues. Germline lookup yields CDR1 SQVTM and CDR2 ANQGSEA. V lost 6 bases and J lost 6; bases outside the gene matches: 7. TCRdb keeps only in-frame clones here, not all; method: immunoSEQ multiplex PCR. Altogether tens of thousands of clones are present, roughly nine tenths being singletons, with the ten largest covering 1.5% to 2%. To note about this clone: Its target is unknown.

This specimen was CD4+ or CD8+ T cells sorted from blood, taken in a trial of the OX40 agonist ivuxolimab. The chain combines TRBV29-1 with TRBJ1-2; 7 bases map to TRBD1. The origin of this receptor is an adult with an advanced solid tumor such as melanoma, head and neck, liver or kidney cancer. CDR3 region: CSVTQGSHGYTF. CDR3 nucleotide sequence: TGCAGCGTCACACAGGGGTCTCATGGCTACACCTTC. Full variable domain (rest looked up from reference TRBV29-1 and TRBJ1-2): SAVISQKPSRDICQRGTSLTIQCQVDSQVTMMFWYRQQPGQSLTLIATANQGSEATYESGFVIDKFPISRPNLTFSTLTVSNMSPEDSSIYLCSVTQGSHGYTFGSGTRLTVV.